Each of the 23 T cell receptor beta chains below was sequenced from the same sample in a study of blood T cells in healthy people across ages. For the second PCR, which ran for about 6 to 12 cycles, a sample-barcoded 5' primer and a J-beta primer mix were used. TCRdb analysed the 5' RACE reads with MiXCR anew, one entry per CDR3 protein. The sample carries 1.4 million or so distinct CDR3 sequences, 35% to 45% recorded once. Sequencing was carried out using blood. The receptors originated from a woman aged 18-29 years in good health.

The CDR3 region is CASRGPGQGVGYGYTF. CDR3 bases: TGTGCCAGCAGAGGACCGGGACAGGGGGTCGGCTATGGCTACACCTTC. V is TRBV9 and J is TRBJ1-2; 11 bases align to TRBD1. The CDR3 is 16 amino acids. Germline trimming cut 5 bases from V and 4 bases from J; bases unmatched to any gene: 10. CDR1 is SGDLS and CDR2 is YYNGEE in the germline V gene. The whole variable domain, filled in from reference TRBV9 and TRBJ1-2, reads DSGVTQTPKHLITATGQRVTLRCSPRSGDLSVYWYQQSLDQGLQFLIQYYNGEERAKGNILERFSAQQFPDLHSELNLSSLELGDSALYFCASRGPGQGVGYGYTFGSGTRLTVV.

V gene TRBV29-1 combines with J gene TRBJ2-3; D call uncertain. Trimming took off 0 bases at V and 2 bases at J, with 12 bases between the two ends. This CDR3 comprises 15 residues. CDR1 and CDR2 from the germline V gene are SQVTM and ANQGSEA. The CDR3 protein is CSVEDYTRSTDTQYF. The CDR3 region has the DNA TGCAGCGTTGAAGATTACACCCGATCCACAGATACGCAGTATTTT.

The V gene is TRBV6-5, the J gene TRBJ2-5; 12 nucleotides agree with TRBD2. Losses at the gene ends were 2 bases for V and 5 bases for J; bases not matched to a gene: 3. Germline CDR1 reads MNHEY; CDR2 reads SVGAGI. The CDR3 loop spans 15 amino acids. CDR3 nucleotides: TGTGCCAGCAGTTACCTAGCGGGAGGGCATGAGACCCAGTACTTC. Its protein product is CASSYLAGGHETQYF.

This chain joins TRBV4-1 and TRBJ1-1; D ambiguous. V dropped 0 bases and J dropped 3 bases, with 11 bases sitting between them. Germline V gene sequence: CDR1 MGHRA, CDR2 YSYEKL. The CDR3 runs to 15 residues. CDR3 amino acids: CASSQDGFGDTEAFF. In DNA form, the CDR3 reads TGCGCCAGCAGCCAAGATGGATTTGGGGACACTGAAGCTTTCTTT.

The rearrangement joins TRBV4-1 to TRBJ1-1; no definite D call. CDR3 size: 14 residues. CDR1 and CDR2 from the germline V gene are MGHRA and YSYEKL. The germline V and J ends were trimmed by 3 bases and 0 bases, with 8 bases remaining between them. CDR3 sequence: CASSHPQMNTEAFF. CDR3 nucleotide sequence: TGCGCCAGCAGCCACCCCCAGATGAACACTGAAGCTTTCTTT.

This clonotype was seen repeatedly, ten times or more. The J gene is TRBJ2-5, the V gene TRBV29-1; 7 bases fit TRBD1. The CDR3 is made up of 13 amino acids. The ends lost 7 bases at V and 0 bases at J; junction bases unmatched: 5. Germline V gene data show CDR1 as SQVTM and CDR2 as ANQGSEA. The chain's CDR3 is CSALGQYQETQYF. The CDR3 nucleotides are TGCAGCGCCCTGGGACAGTACCAAGAGACCCAGTACTTC. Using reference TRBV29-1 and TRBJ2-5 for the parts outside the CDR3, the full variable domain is SAVISQKPSRDICQRGTSLTIQCQVDSQVTMMFWYRQQPGQSLTLIATANQGSEATYESGFVIDKFPISRPNLTFSTLTVSNMSPEDSSIYLCSALGQYQETQYFGPGTRLLVL.

The CDR3 loop reads CASRTGQGDYGYTF. In nucleotides, the CDR3 is TGTGCCAGCAGAACGGGACAGGGGGACTATGGCTACACCTTC. The chain employs TRBV28 and TRBJ1-2; 11 nucleotides line up with TRBD1. From germline, CDR1 is MDHEN and CDR2 SYDVKM. After removal of 6 bases from V and 3 bases from J, the junction contained 3 bases not matched to a gene. This CDR3 has 14 residues.

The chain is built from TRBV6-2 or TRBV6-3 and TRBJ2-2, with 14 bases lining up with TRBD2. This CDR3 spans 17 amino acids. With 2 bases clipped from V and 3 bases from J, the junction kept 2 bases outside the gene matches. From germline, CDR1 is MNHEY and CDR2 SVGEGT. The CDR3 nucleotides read TGTGCCAGCAGTTACGGACTAGCGGGAGGCCACACCGGGGAGCTGTTTTTT. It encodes CASSYGLAGGHTGELFF.

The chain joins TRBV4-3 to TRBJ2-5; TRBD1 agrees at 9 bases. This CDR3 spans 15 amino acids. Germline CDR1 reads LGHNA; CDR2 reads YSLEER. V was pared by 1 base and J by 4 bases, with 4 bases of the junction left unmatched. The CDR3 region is CASSQGTDRGETQYF. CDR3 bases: TGCGCCAGCAGCCAAGGTACGGACAGGGGAGAGACCCAGTACTTC.

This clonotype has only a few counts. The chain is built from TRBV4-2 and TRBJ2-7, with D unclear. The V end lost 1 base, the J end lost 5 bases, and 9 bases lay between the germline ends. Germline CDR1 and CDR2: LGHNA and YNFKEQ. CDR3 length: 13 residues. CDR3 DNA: TGTGCCAGCAGCCAAGGACTTCTGGACGAGCAGTACTTC. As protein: CASSQGLLDEQYF.

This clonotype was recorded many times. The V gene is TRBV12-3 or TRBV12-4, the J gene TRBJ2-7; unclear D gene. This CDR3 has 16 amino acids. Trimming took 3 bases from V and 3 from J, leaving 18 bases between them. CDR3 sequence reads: CASSFNRNLVDYEQYF. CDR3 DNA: TGTGCCAGCAGTTTTAATAGGAACCTAGTGGACTACGAGCAGTACTTC.

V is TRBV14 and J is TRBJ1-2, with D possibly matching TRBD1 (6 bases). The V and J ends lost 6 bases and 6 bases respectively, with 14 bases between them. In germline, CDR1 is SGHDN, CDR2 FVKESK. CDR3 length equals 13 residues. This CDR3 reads CASRPQGNHGYTF. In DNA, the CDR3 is TGTGCCAGCAGACCTCAGGGGAATCATGGCTACACCTTC.

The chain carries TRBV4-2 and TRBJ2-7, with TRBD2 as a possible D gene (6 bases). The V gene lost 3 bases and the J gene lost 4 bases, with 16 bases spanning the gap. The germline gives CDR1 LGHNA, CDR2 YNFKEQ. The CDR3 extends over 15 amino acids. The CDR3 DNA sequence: TGTGCCAGCAGCCAGAACAACGGACTACAATACGAGCAGTACTTC. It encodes CASSQNNGLQYEQYF.

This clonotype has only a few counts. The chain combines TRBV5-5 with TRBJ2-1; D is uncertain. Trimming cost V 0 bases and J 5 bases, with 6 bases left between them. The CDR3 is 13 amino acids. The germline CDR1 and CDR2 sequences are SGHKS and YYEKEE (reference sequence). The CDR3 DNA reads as TGTGCCAGCAGCTTGGTCAGTGACAATGAGCAGTTCTTC. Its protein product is CASSLVSDNEQFF.

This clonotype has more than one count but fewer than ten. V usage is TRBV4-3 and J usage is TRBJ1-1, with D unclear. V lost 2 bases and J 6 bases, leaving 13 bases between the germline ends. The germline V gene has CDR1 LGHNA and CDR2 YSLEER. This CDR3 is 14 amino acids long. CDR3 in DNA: TGCGCCAGCAGCCAATTGGCCGCATCCGCTGAAGCTTTCTTT. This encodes CASSQLAASAEAFF.

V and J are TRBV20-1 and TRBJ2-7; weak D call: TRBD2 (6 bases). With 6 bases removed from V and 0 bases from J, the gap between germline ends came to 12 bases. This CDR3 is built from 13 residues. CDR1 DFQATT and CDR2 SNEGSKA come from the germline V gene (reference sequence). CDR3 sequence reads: CSAEADYSYEQYF. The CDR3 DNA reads TGCAGTGCCGAAGCGGACTACTCCTACGAGCAGTACTTC.

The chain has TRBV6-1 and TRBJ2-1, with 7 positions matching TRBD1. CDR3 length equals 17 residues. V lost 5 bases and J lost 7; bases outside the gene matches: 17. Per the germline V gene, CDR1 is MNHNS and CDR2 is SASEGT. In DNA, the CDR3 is TGTGCCAGCAGTCCATGGGGGTCGGGACAGATGATGAATGAGCAGTTCTTC. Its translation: CASSPWGSGQMMNEQFF.

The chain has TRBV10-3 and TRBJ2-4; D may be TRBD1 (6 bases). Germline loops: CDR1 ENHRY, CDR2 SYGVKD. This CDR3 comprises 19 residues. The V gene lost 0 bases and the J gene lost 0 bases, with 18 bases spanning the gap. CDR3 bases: TGTGCCATCAGTGAGTCGCCTATCGGGACACCTCTAGCCAAAAACATTCAGTACTTC. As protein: CAISESPIGTPLAKNIQYF.

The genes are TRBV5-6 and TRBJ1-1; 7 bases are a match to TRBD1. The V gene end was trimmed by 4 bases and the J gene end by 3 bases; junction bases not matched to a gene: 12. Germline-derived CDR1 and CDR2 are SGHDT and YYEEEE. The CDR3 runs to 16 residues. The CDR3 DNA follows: TGTGCCAGCAGCGAGGACCAGACAGGGACCTACACTGAAGCTTTCTTT. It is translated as CASSEDQTGTYTEAFF.

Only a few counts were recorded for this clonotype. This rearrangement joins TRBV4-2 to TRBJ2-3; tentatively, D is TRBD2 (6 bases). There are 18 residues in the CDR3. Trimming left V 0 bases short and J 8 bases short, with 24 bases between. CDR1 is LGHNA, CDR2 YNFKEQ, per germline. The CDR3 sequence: CASSQDYGRHRRGSTQYF. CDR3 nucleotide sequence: TGTGCCAGCAGCCAAGATTACGGCCGGCATCGGCGGGGAAGTACGCAGTATTTT.

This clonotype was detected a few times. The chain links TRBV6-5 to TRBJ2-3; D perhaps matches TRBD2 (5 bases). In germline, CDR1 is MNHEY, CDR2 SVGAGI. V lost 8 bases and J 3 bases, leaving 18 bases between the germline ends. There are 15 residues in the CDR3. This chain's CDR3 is CASRGGRRWTDTQYF. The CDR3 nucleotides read TGTGCCAGCCGCGGCGGCAGGAGGTGGACAGATACGCAGTATTTT.

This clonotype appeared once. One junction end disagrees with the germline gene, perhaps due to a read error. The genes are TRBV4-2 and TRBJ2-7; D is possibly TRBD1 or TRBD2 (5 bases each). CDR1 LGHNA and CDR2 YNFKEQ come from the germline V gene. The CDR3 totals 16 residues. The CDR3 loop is CAGSQAPGAQMYEQYF. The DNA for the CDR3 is TGTGCCGGCAGCCAAGCTCCCGGGGCACAAATGTACGAGCAGTACTTC.

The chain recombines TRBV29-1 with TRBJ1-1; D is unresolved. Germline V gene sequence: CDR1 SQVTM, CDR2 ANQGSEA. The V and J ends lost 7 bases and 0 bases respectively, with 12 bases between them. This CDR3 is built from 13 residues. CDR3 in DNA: TGCAGCGGTGAGAGACGACTGAACACTGAAGCTTTCTTT. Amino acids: CSGERRLNTEAFF.